The clone carrying this TCR beta chain appeared once. Its antigen is still unknown. Measured with immunoSEQ multiplex PCR; TCRdb has only the in-frame clones, and not every one. The repertoire consists of about 32,000 clones, with 78% occurring once and the leading ten covering 11%. Germline CDR1 is SGHRS and CDR2 is YFSETQ. The CDR3 is made up of 13 amino acids. V lost 4 bases and J 3 bases, leaving 7 bases between the germline ends. The time point: week 35, safety follow-up. A single vaccine dose contained 300 ug of mutant IDH1 20-mer peptide, and topical imiquimod was used with it. This entry is derived from a study of a mutant IDH1 vaccine in newly diagnosed glioma.

The sample consisted of PBMCs, taken from a glioma patient whose treatment included an IDH1 peptide vaccine. The chain employs TRBV5-1 and TRBJ2-2, with D possibly TRBD1 on 5 matching bases. This TCR was recovered from a woman between 40 and 50 years old with glioma. The DNA for the CDR3 is TGCGCCAGCAGCCAACAGGACACCGGGGAGCTGTTTTTT. This encodes CASSQQDTGELFF.